Listed below are T cell receptor beta chains from one sample, sequenced in a study of graft-versus-host responses after intestinal transplantation. The protocol was immunoSEQ multiplex PCR, while the TCRdb copy is restricted to in-frame clones and leaves out a portion. This sample yields under 50,000 clones, of which nearly 90% are seen a single time; approximately 6.9% belongs to the top ten. Sequencing was performed on PBMCs, taken roughly 270 days after transplant. These receptors were obtained from a human patient who received an intestinal transplant, so some T cells may come from the graft donor. The CDR3 runs from the conserved cysteine through the conserved F or W. D genes are given only for firm matches. Some rows mark clone size as missing; the rest say once, few, many or name a class of expanded clone.

CDR3: CASSLGSRGSTGELFF
DNA: TGTGCCAGCAGCTTAGGAAGCAGGGGAAGCACCGGGGAGCTGTTTTTT
J: TRBJ2-2
V: TRBV7-3
size: .
D: .

CDR3: CASSDFFRYHGELFF
DNA: TGCGCCAGCAGTGATTTCTTTAGGTATCACGGGGAGCTGTTTTTT
J: TRBJ2-2
V: TRBV10-2
size: .
D: .

CDR3: CASSRVPGQGGNEQFF
DNA: TGTGCCAGCAGCAGGGTACCGGGACAGGGGGGTAATGAGCAGTTCTTC
J: TRBJ2-1
V: TRBV21-1
size: few
D: .

CDR3: CATSTGAGELFF
DNA: TGTGCCACCAGCACTGGGGCCGGGGAGCTGTTTTTT
J: TRBJ2-2
V: TRBV15
size: .
D: .

CDR3: CASGQGFEGSPLHF
DNA: TGTGCCAGCGGACAGGGGTTCGAAGGTTCACCCCTCCACTTT
J: TRBJ1-6
V: TRBV11-1
size: .
D: TRBD1

CDR3: CASSQILAGGSSYNEQFF
DNA: TGCGCCAGCAGCCAAATCCTAGCGGGGGGGAGCTCCTACAATGAGCAGTTCTTC
J: TRBJ2-1
V: TRBV4-1
size: .
D: TRBD2

CDR3: CASSSQGNNSPLHF
DNA: TGTGCCAGCAGCTCCCAGGGTAATAATTCACCCCTCCACTTT
J: TRBJ1-6
V: TRBV7-3
size: .
D: .

CDR3: CASSSRGGPRQYF
DNA: TGTGCCAGCAGCTCAAGGGGGGGGCCCAGGCAGTATTTT
J: TRBJ2-3
V: TRBV13
size: .
D: .

CDR3: CARSIRGRGNTEAFF
DNA: TGTGCCCGCAGCATCAGGGGGCGGGGGAACACTGAAGCTTTCTTT
J: TRBJ1-1
V: TRBV13
size: .
D: TRBD1

CDR3: CAWSARFTGSGNTIYF
DNA: TGTGCCTGGAGTGCCAGATTTACAGGCTCTGGAAACACCATATATTTT
J: TRBJ1-3
V: TRBV30
size: .
D: .

CDR3: CACYWGATEAFF
DNA: TGTGCCTGCTATTGGGGGGCTACTGAAGCTTTCTTT
J: TRBJ1-1
V: TRBV30
size: .
D: .

CDR3: CASSSLAETGELFF
DNA: TGTGCCAGCAGTTCACTAGCGGAGACCGGGGAGCTGTTTTTT
J: TRBJ2-2
V: TRBV6-1
size: .
D: TRBD2

CDR3: CASSIDSGGAYEQYF
DNA: TGTGCCAGTAGTATCGATAGCGGGGGGGCCTACGAGCAGTACTTC
J: TRBJ2-7
V: TRBV19
size: .
D: TRBD2

CDR3: CASSLGWTGVGDTQYF
DNA: TGTGCCAGCAGCTTAGGCTGGACAGGGGTGGGAGATACGCAGTATTTT
J: TRBJ2-3
V: TRBV13
size: .
D: TRBD1